This T cell receptor beta chain was obtained from a study of blood T cell repertoires in COVID-19. Overall study: The origin of the acute and convalescent COVID-19 samples was the United States, Italy and Spain.

The junction had 10 bases not matched to a gene; V was cut back by 2 bases and J by 9 bases. From germline, CDR1 is SGHRS and CDR2 YFSETQ. There are 15 residues in the CDR3. Using immunoSEQ multiplex PCR, the repertoire was profiled, and TCRdb retains in-frame clones only, with some absent. This table has under 150,000 clones, roughly 80% appearing once. The gene calls are TRBV5-1 and TRBJ2-1; 8 nucleotides agree with TRBD2. The specimen was peripheral blood. The clonotype originates from a woman aged 50 to 60 with active or convalescent COVID-19. CDR3 protein: CASSLRNSGVTEQFF. The CDR3 DNA is TGCGCCAGCAGCTTAAGAAATAGCGGGGTCACTGAGCAGTTCTTC.